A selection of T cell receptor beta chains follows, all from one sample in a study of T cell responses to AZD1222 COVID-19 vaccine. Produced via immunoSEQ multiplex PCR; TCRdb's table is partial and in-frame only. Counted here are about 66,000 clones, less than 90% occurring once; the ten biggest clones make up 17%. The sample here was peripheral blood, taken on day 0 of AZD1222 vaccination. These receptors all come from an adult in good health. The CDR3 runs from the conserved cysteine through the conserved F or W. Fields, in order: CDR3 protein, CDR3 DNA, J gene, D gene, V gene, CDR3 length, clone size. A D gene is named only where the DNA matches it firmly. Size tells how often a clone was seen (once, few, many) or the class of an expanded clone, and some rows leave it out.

CDR3aa: CASRSKTGVNEKLFF; CDR3nt: TGTGCAAGTCGCTCTAAGACAGGGGTTAACGAAAAACTGTTTTTT; j_gene: TRBJ1-4; d_gene: -; v_gene: TRBV12-2; len: 15; abundance: few
CDR3aa: CASSSSRVGRSPLHF; CDR3nt: TGTGCCAGCAGTTCCTCCAGGGTCGGAAGGTCACCCCTCCACTTT; j_gene: TRBJ1-6; d_gene: -; v_gene: TRBV6-5; len: 15; abundance: -
CDR3aa: CATSRGGVYTEAFF; CDR3nt: TGTGCCACCAGCAGAGGTGGGGTCTACACTGAAGCTTTCTTT; j_gene: TRBJ1-1; d_gene: -; v_gene: TRBV15; len: 14; abundance: -
CDR3aa: CASSPRAYEQYF; CDR3nt: TGTGCCAGCAGCCCCAGAGCCTACGAGCAGTACTTC; j_gene: TRBJ2-7; d_gene: -; v_gene: TRBV11-3; len: 12; abundance: many
CDR3aa: CASSYARRTGVMGNQPQHF; CDR3nt: TGTGCCAGCAGTTACGCCCGCAGGACAGGGGTTATGGGCAATCAGCCCCAGCATTTT; j_gene: TRBJ1-5; d_gene: TRBD1; v_gene: TRBV6-2/TRBV6-3; len: 19; abundance: -
CDR3aa: CAISRLAGGSSYNEQFF; CDR3nt: TGTGCCATCAGTAGGCTAGCGGGGGGAAGCTCCTACAATGAGCAGTTCTTC; j_gene: TRBJ2-1; d_gene: TRBD2; v_gene: TRBV10-3; len: 17; abundance: -
CDR3aa: CASSTNSNQPQHF; CDR3nt: TGTGCCAGCAGTACAAATAGCAATCAGCCCCAGCATTTT; j_gene: TRBJ1-5; d_gene: -; v_gene: TRBV27; len: 13; abundance: -
CDR3aa: CASSPVLTDTQYF; CDR3nt: TGTGCCAGCAGTCCGGTTCTCACAGATACGCAGTATTTT; j_gene: TRBJ2-3; d_gene: -; v_gene: TRBV27; len: 13; abundance: -
CDR3aa: CARRAAGELFF; CDR3nt: TGCGCCAGGAGAGCTGCCGGGGAGCTGTTTTTT; j_gene: TRBJ2-2; d_gene: -; v_gene: TRBV2; len: 11; abundance: -
CDR3aa: CASSLTGILEKLFF; CDR3nt: TGTGCCAGCAGTCTCACAGGGATTCTTGAAAAACTGTTTTTT; j_gene: TRBJ1-4; d_gene: -; v_gene: TRBV6-5; len: 14; abundance: -
CDR3aa: CASTAGSSGANVLTF; CDR3nt: TGTGCCAGCACAGCGGGATCTTCTGGGGCCAACGTCCTGACTTTC; j_gene: TRBJ2-6; d_gene: TRBD2; v_gene: TRBV6-5; len: 15; abundance: -
CDR3aa: CAISEFGTGGGTDTQYF; CDR3nt: TGTGCCATCAGTGAGTTTGGGACAGGGGGCGGCACAGATACGCAGTATTTT; j_gene: TRBJ2-3; d_gene: TRBD1; v_gene: TRBV10-3; len: 17; abundance: -
CDR3aa: CASSFRVFSTEAFF; CDR3nt: TGTGCCAGCAGCTTCAGGGTTTTTAGCACTGAAGCTTTCTTT; j_gene: TRBJ1-1; d_gene: -; v_gene: TRBV7-8; len: 14; abundance: once
CDR3aa: CASSQVRGRGYNEQFF; CDR3nt: TGTGCCAGCAGCCAAGTGCGGGGGCGCGGGTACAATGAGCAGTTCTTC; j_gene: TRBJ2-1; d_gene: -; v_gene: TRBV3-1/TRBV3-2; len: 16; abundance: -
CDR3aa: CAYTQGGKTYEQYF; CDR3nt: TGTGCCTATACTCAGGGGGGAAAAACCTACGAGCAGTACTTC; j_gene: TRBJ2-7; d_gene: -; v_gene: TRBV30; len: 14; abundance: -
CDR3aa: CASSLHGQGSGANVLTF; CDR3nt: TGTGCCAGCAGCTTGCACGGACAGGGTTCCGGGGCCAACGTCCTGACTTTC; j_gene: TRBJ2-6; d_gene: TRBD1; v_gene: TRBV7-2; len: 17; abundance: -
CDR3aa: CASSQDSYNEKLFF; CDR3nt: TGTGCCAGCAGCCAGGACTCATATAATGAAAAACTGTTTTTT; j_gene: TRBJ1-4; d_gene: -; v_gene: TRBV13; len: 14; abundance: -
CDR3aa: CASSPWGGNTIYF; CDR3nt: TGTGCCAGCAGTCCTTGGGGGGGAAACACCATATATTTT; j_gene: TRBJ1-3; d_gene: -; v_gene: TRBV27; len: 13; abundance: -
CDR3aa: CASSTPTGGSSYNSPLHF; CDR3nt: TGTGCCAGTAGTACTCCGACCGGTGGAAGCTCCTATAATTCACCCCTCCACTTT; j_gene: TRBJ1-6; d_gene: -; v_gene: TRBV19; len: 18; abundance: -
CDR3aa: CAWSLLGNTGELFF; CDR3nt: TGTGCCTGGAGTTTATTAGGGAACACCGGGGAGCTGTTTTTT; j_gene: TRBJ2-2; d_gene: -; v_gene: TRBV30; len: 14; abundance: -
CDR3aa: CASSQSRSWTRISGANVLTF; CDR3nt: TGCGCCAGCAGTCAATCCCGGTCATGGACTCGTATCTCTGGGGCCAACGTCCTGACTTTC; j_gene: TRBJ2-6; d_gene: -; v_gene: TRBV23-1; len: 20; abundance: once
CDR3aa: CASSPPWGAGEKLFF; CDR3nt: TGTGCCAGCAGCCCCCCTTGGGGGGCGGGTGAAAAACTGTTTTTT; j_gene: TRBJ1-4; d_gene: -; v_gene: TRBV4-2; len: 15; abundance: -
CDR3aa: CASTWTRGTEAFF; CDR3nt: TGTGCCAGCACCTGGACTAGAGGTACTGAAGCTTTCTTT; j_gene: TRBJ1-1; d_gene: -; v_gene: TRBV6-5; len: 13; abundance: -
CDR3aa: CATSSSSGGYNEQFF; CDR3nt: TGTGCCACCAGTAGCTCTAGCGGGGGTTACAATGAGCAGTTCTTC; j_gene: TRBJ2-1; d_gene: TRBD2; v_gene: TRBV15; len: 15; abundance: -
CDR3aa: CASSPPGESYGYTF; CDR3nt: TGTGCCAGCAGTCCCCCGGGAGAAAGCTATGGCTACACCTTC; j_gene: TRBJ1-2; d_gene: -; v_gene: TRBV28; len: 14; abundance: -